This T cell receptor beta chain came from a study of blood T cell repertoires in COVID-19. Germline V gives CDR1 SNHLY, CDR2 FYNNEI. V lost 6 bases and J 4 bases, leaving 10 bases between the germline ends. This CDR3 comprises 13 residues. This clone occurred a few times. Sequenced by immunoSEQ multiplex PCR; TCRdb stores in-frame clones only, minus some. The sample lists 210,000 or so clones, 70% to 90% occurring once. The receptor comes from a man aged 30 to 45 with acute COVID-19. The gene calls are TRBV2 and TRBJ1-5; a weak D match, TRBD1 (6 bases). Sequencing was performed on PBMCs or T cells enriched from blood (not recorded which). For the CDR3, the DNA is TGTGCCAGCAGCCCTCAGGGGAATCAGCCCCAGCATTTT. Protein sequence: CASSPQGNQPQHF.